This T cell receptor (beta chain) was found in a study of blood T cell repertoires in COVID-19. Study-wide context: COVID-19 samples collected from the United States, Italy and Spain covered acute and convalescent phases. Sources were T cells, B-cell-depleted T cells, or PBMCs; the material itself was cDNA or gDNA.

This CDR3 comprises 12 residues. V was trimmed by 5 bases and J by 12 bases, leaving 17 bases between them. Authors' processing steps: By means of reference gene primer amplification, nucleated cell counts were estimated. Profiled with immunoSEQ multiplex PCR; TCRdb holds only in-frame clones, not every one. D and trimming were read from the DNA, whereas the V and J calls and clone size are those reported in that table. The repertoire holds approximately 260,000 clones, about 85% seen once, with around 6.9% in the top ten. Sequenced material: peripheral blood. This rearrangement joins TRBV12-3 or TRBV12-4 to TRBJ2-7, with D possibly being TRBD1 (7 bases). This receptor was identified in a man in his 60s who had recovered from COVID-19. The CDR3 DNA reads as TGTGCCAGCAGTACCCAAAACAGGGGAGGGTACTTC. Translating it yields CASSTQNRGGYF.